These T cell receptor beta chains were read from a single sample in a study of control samples from healthy donors and cancer patients. The method was immunoSEQ multiplex PCR; TCRdb's version includes in-frame clones alone and lacks a portion of them. The sample contains 65,000 to 100,000 clones, around 87% of which appear only once. Sequenced input: blood. These receptors came from a man aged 50 to 60 in good health. Both conserved end residues are part of each CDR3. The D gene is left open where the match is weak. Only part of the rows carry a size: once, few, many, or a class if the clone is expanded.

TRBJ2-1	NA	13	TRBV18	NA	TGTGCCAGCTCACCACCTTCTAGCGATGAGCAGTTCTTC	CASSPPSSDEQFF
TRBJ1-1	NA	14	TRBV11-3	NA	TGTGCCAGCAGCCGTCGGGGGCTTGAGGCTGAAGCTTTCTTT	CASSRRGLEAEAFF
TRBJ2-5	once	15	TRBV5-5	TRBD1	TGTGCCAGCAGCAGCCCCGGGACAGGGGTGGAGACCCAGTACTTC	CASSSPGTGVETQYF
TRBJ2-5	NA	14	TRBV24-1	TRBD1	TGTGCCACCAGTGACTCCGGGACAGACGGGACCCAGTACTTC	CATSDSGTDGTQYF
TRBJ1-2	NA	14	TRBV5-6	NA	TGTGCCAGCAGCTACGGGAGCCAGACTTGGGGCTACACCTTC	CASSYGSQTWGYTF
TRBJ1-2	NA	13	TRBV7-8	NA	TGTGCCAGCAGCTTAGATAGACAGAGGGGATACACCTTC	CASSLDRQRGYTF
TRBJ2-7	once	14	TRBV7-2	TRBD2	TGTGCCAGCAGCCAGACTAGCCCCTCCTACGAGCAGTACTTC	CASSQTSPSYEQYF
TRBJ1-2	once	11	TRBV20-1	NA	TGCAGTGCCAGAGGGCCTTGGGGCTACACCTTC	CSARGPWGYTF
TRBJ2-1	NA	12	TRBV6-5	NA	TGTGCCACCATCGGGACCCCTTCAGAGCAGTTCTTC	CATIGTPSEQFF
TRBJ2-5	NA	15	TRBV2	TRBD2	TGTGCCAGGCCACGGCGGGGGGGTGATTCAGAGACCCAGTACTTC	CARPRRGGDSETQYF
TRBJ2-2	NA	14	TRBV18	NA	TGTGCCAGCTCACCACCGTCAGGGGCCGGGGAGCTGTTTTTT	CASSPPSGAGELFF
TRBJ1-5	NA	17	TRBV5-1	NA	TGCGCCAGCAGCTTCCGAGGGAGGACAGCTATTAATCAGCCCCAGCATTTT	CASSFRGRTAINQPQHF
TRBJ1-5	NA	12	TRBV6-4	NA	TGTGCCAATCCCCAGGACAATCAGCCCCAGCATTTT	CANPQDNQPQHF
TRBJ1-1	NA	14	TRBV7-8	NA	TGTGCCAGCAGCCATAACGTTAGGAACACTGAAGCTTTCTTT	CASSHNVRNTEAFF
TRBJ2-7	once	14	TRBV19	NA	TGTGCCAGTACCCCCTGGGCAGGGGACAACGAGCAGTACTTC	CASTPWAGDNEQYF
TRBJ2-7	NA	16	TRBV11-3	TRBD2	TGTGCCATTCCCCCCCGGGGCGGGAGCATCAACTACGAGCAGTACTTC	CAIPPRGGSINYEQYF
TRBJ1-6	NA	14	TRBV28	NA	TGTGCCAGCAGTTTATCAGGGGCTAATTCACCCCTCCACTTT	CASSLSGANSPLHF
TRBJ2-1	NA	10	TRBV6-5	NA	TGTGCCCCCTGGGTAATGCAGCAGTTCTTC	CAPWVMQQFF
TRBJ2-5	NA	14	TRBV27	NA	TGTGCCAGCAGTACCCGGGACACCCAAGAGACCCAGTACTTC	CASSTRDTQETQYF
TRBJ2-3	NA	14	TRBV10-1	TRBD1	TGCGCCAGCAGTGCGGACAGGGCTTCAGATACGCAGTATTTT	CASSADRASDTQYF
TRBJ1-2	NA	13	TRBV6-5	NA	TGTGCCAGCAGCCGAGACAGGATTCGTGGCTACACCTTC	CASSRDRIRGYTF
TRBJ2-3	NA	14	TRBV19	NA	TGTGCCACGACCCCTGGCAGTTCCACAGATACGCAGTATTTT	CATTPGSSTDTQYF
TRBJ2-1	NA	15	TRBV19	NA	TGTGCCAGTAGTATTCAGGGCAAAGGGAACAATGAGCAGTTCTTC	CASSIQGKGNNEQFF
TRBJ1-3	NA	15	TRBV6-1	NA	TGTGCCAGCAGTGAGATGGGGGGCTCTGGAAACACCATATATTTT	CASSEMGGSGNTIYF
TRBJ2-5	once	14	TRBV6-2/TRBV6-3	NA	TGTGCCAGCAGTTTTACCGCCTTCCAAGAGACCCAGTACTTC	CASSFTAFQETQYF
TRBJ2-3	NA	17	TRBV9	TRBD1	TGTGCCAGCAGCGTACCAGGGGGTGAGGGGGACACAGATACGCAGTATTTT	CASSVPGGEGDTDTQYF
TRBJ2-7	NA	15	TRBV27	TRBD2	TGTGCCAGCAGTTGGGGGGGGAATCCATTCTACGAGCAGTACTTC	CASSWGGNPFYEQYF
TRBJ1-1	NA	14	TRBV18	NA	TGTGCCAGCTCACCGATGGGACAGAACACTGAAGCTTTCTTT	CASSPMGQNTEAFF
TRBJ1-2	NA	13	TRBV4-1	NA	TGCGCCAGCAGCCAAGACAGGGGCCCGGTCTACACCTTC	CASSQDRGPVYTF
TRBJ2-5	NA	12	TRBV3-1/TRBV3-2	NA	TGTGCCAGCAGCCAAGTGCGGGAGACCCAGTACTTC	CASSQVRETQYF
TRBJ2-1	NA	18	TRBV18	NA	TGTGCCAGCTCACCAAGGCCAGGGGAGCGGTCCCTCAACAATGAGCAGTTCTTC	CASSPRPGERSLNNEQFF
TRBJ2-5	NA	13	TRBV5-4	TRBD1	TGTGCCAGCAGCTTGGGGGGACAGGAGACCCAGTACTTC	CASSLGGQETQYF
TRBJ2-3	NA	13	TRBV7-6	NA	TGTGCCAGCAGCCCAGGCTCGACAGATACGCAGTATTTT	CASSPGSTDTQYF
TRBJ2-2	NA	14	TRBV19	NA	TGTGCCATCCGACCCTCAGGGGTGGCCGGGGAGCTGTTTTTT	CAIRPSGVAGELFF
TRBJ2-7	NA	15	TRBV5-6	TRBD1	TGTGCCAGCACCTCCTTGACAGGGGTTACCTACGAGCAGTACTTC	CASTSLTGVTYEQYF
TRBJ2-7	few	17	TRBV3-1/TRBV3-2	TRBD2	TGTGCCAGCAGTCCTCGGACTAGCGGGACAAACTCCTACGAGCAGTACTTC	CASSPRTSGTNSYEQYF
TRBJ2-5	NA	15	TRBV9	TRBD2	TGTGCCAGCAGCGTAGCGGGAGGGCCCCCAGAGACCCAGTACTTC	CASSVAGGPPETQYF
TRBJ2-1	NA	13	TRBV2	NA	TGTGCCAGCAGTGAAGAGGAACCCACTGAGCAGTTCTTC	CASSEEEPTEQFF
TRBJ2-3	NA	14	TRBV5-1	NA	TGCGCCAGCAGCTTGGACGGGTCTACAGATACGCAGTATTTT	CASSLDGSTDTQYF
TRBJ1-1	NA	17	TRBV9	TRBD1	TGTGCCAGCTCTCCGGGGACAGGGGGCGCGATGAACACTGAAGCTTTCTTT	CASSPGTGGAMNTEAFF